This TCR beta chain is drawn from a study of T cell changes during pregnancy in multiple sclerosis. TCRdb keeps only in-frame clones here, not all; method: immunoSEQ multiplex PCR. The sample shows about 40,000 clones, about 90% of them seen only once. Germline V gene data show CDR1 as SGHAT and CDR2 as FQNNGV. The CDR3 covers 15 residues. Trimming took off 5 bases at V and 4 bases at J, with 17 bases between the two ends. The J gene is TRBJ1-2, the V gene TRBV11-2; D may be TRBD1 (6 bases). This sequence originates from a female donor with multiple sclerosis, enrolled in a pregnancy study. Specimen: CD4+ T cells from peripheral blood mononuclear cells, collected before pregnancy. The CDR3 loop reads CASSQGGGYGYGYTF. In nucleotides, the CDR3 is TGTGCCAGCAGCCAAGGGGGGGGGTACGGCTATGGCTACACCTTC.